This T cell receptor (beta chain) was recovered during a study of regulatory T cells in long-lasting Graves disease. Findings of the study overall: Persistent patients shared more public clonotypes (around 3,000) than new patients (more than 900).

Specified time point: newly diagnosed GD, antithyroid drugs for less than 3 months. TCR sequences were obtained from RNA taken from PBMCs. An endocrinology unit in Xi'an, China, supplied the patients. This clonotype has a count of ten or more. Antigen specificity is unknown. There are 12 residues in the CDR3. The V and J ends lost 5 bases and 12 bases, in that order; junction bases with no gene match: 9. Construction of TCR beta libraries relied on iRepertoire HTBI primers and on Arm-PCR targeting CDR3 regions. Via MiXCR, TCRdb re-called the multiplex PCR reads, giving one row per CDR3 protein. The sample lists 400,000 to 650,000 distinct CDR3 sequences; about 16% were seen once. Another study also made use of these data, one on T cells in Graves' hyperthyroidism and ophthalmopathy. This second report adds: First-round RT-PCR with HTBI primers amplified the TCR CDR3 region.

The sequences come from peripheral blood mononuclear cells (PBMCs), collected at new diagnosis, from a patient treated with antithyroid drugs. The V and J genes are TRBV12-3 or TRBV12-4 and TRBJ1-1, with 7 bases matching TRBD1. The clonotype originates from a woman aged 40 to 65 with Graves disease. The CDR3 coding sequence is TGTGCCAGCAGTCCCTCACAGGGGCGGTCTTTCTTT. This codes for CASSPSQGRSFF.